Sequencing of this T cell receptor (beta chain) was carried out in a study of shared clonotypes between healthy human individuals (dated by TCRdb to about 2020). At the level of the whole study: A couple of women and three men aged 18 to 49 years were included in the cohort. Per donor, three plates each were used for CD4 naive and CD4 memory, two for CD8 naive, and one for CD8 memory. Different laboratories and diverse techniques were used to prepare libraries and sequence TCR repertoires, to increase sequencing depth and limit assay-specific biases. The study deeply sequenced blood TCR repertoires of about five healthy adults to estimate repertoire size and the extent of clonotype sharing between individuals. Leukapheresis yielded between about 0.8 and 9.5 billion PBMCs per donor. The study at large found these results: Across a handful of donors, about 4.5% of naive CD4, approximately 3.6% of naive CD8, 2.3% of memory CD4, and about 0.4% of memory CD8 clonotypes were shared. Compared with non-shared clonotypes, the clonotypes found in all four sorted-subset donors had higher generation probabilities. Naive subsets generally had larger estimated clonotype richness than memory subsets did. The small number of donors limited the genetic and exposure-history diversity represented. Only blood was sampled, and tissue TCR repertoires likely differ from those in blood. Rarefaction of sorted-subset datasets indicated incomplete sequencing despite the large sequencing depth. Pairwise subsampling led to the expectation that sequencing depth would affect the degree of clonotype sharing among donors.

In the case of this clone: What this receptor recognizes is not known. Per-base qualities were not stored, and no clone one base away is much larger.

The CDR3 runs 15 amino acids, cysteine and phenylalanine included. Just CDR3 DNA is preserved here, 45 bases in frame from base 1. The CDR1 and CDR2 encoded by the germline V gene (reference sequence) are MNHNY and SVGAGI. For this chain, trimming is 2 bases at the V end and 5 bases at the J end, and the number of junction bases without a gene match is 7. CD8 naive samples were obtained by positive selection for CCR7 among CD45RO-negative cells, yielding a CD45RA+CCR7+ population from which TemRA cells were excluded. Healthy HIV-negative adults with no recently reported acute infections or vaccinations were included as donors. Every donor was a Caucasian adult residing in Nashville, Tennessee, USA. Blood was collected by leukapheresis, and PBMCs were isolated by Ficoll-Histopaque density gradient centrifugation and then cryopreserved in liquid nitrogen vapor phase. Analytical flow cytometry was used to check the purity and quantity of every magnetically sorted T cell population. Each sorted fraction had its genomic DNA isolated and then quantified by UV absorbance on a Nanodrop 2000c.

Using the deep immunoSEQ assay, TCR CDR3 regions were amplified from genomic DNA by multiplex PCR. For each cell subset, the extracted genomic DNA was distributed evenly across all wells of several immunoSEQ 96-well plates, and each plate served as one replicate. Each replicate PCR for sorted subsets received around 200 ng genomic DNA, equal to roughly 30,000 T cell genomes. Purified libraries were measured with a Qubit 3.0 fluorometer, size-checked on a Bioanalyzer 2100, and measured again with the KAPA Library Quantification kit. Each immunoSEQ 96-well plate was sequenced on its own single-read 150-cycle Illumina NextSeq 550 flow cell. The study's processing was this. Because the immunoSEQ output included only junctional sequences and no quality scores, the filtering could not be the same as the filtering used for full-length reads. Sequences were annotated with PyIR, a Python wrapper for IgBLAST v1.9, using IMGT germline references to assign V/J genes and CDR3. Reads were removed for weak V/J assignments (E-value above 1e-6), missing CDR3, stop codons, out-of-frame junctions, or ambiguous translated residues. V3J clonotypes were defined by identical inferred V gene, J gene, and CDR3 amino acid sequence. Percentage overlap between repertoires was computed as shared unique clonotypes divided by the size of the smaller repertoire. Richness of each repertoire was evaluated using RTK rarefaction, the Chao1 estimator, and Recon v2.1 estimates of unobserved clonotypes. Generation probabilities were computed with OLGA for all TCRbeta clonotypes obtained by the gDNA method from several donors. What TCRdb holds here is the immuneACCESS table cut down to in-frame rearrangements. Part of the clones is not present; checked against another copy, under half of the missing clones reflect an unresolved V gene, and the others are unexplained. That table supplies the V and J calls and clone size; D and trimming were determined from the DNA. Counted in this sample were roughly 1,800,000 clones; just under 95% of them appeared once. Around 1.2% of the sample goes to the ten largest clones.

Recombination connected TRBV6-6 to TRBJ2-7; a stretch of 9 junction bases matches TRBD1. The sequence derives from a man in his late teens or twenties in good health. The sequenced sample consisted of naive CD8+ T cells sorted from blood. Sample cell subset or site, as interpreted from the label and publication: CD45RA+CCR7+. The DNA sequence is TGTGCCAGCAGTTACCGGACAGGGGCCTTCAACGAGCAGTACTTC. The encoded protein is CASSYRTGAFNEQYF.